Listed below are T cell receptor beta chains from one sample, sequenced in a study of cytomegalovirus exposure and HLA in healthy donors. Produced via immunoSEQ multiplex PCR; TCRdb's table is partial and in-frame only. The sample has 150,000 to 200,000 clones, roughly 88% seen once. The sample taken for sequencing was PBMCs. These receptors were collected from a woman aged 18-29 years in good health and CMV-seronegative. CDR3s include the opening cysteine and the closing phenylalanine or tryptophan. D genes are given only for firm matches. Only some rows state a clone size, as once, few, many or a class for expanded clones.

TGTGCCAGCTCACCTAAATCACAGGGTGCCGGGGAGCTGTTTTTT,CASSPKSQGAGELFF,TRBJ2-2,-,-,TRBV18
TGTGCCAGCAGTTTTCTCTCTGGGGCCAACGTCCTGACTTTC,CASSFLSGANVLTF,TRBJ2-6,-,-,TRBV27
TGCGCCAGCAGCTCCAACAGGGGTGAGCAGTTCTTC,CASSSNRGEQFF,TRBJ2-1,TRBD1,few,TRBV5-1
TGTGCCAGCTCTCTAGAACAACCCGGGACAGGGTTCTACGAGCAGTACTTC,CASSLEQPGTGFYEQYF,TRBJ2-7,TRBD1,-,TRBV18
TGTGCCAGCAGTTTAGTGGGACTGGGCCCCCAAGAGACCCAGTACTTC,CASSLVGLGPQETQYF,TRBJ2-5,-,-,TRBV28
TGTGCCAGCAGGACGACAGGGGGCAATTCACCCCTCCACTTT,CASRTTGGNSPLHF,TRBJ1-6,TRBD1,few,TRBV25-1
TGTGCCAGCAGCCCCTCTAGCAGCGAGCAGTACTTC,CASSPSSSEQYF,TRBJ2-7,-,-,TRBV11-2
TGTGCTAGTGGTTTGGTAATTAGAGATACGCAGTATTTT,CASGLVIRDTQYF,TRBJ2-3,-,few,TRBV12-5
TGCGCCAGCAGCTTGGGGACTAGCCGAGAGACCCAGTACTTC,CASSLGTSRETQYF,TRBJ2-5,TRBD2,-,TRBV5-1
TGTGCCAGCAGTGAAGGTACAGGGGGGCACGTCGAGCCCCAGCATTTT,CASSEGTGGHVEPQHF,TRBJ1-5,TRBD1,-,TRBV6-1
TGTGCCAGCAGCCAGCAGATTAGCGGGGGAGCTTTCTTT,CASSQQISGGAFF,TRBJ1-1,-,-,TRBV11-2
TGTGCCAGCAGTGGACAGGGGCGGGTCTATGGCTACACCTTC,CASSGQGRVYGYTF,TRBJ1-2,TRBD1,few,TRBV7-9
TGTGCAACTTCAACCGGGACTCGCAACTACAATGAGCAGTTCTTC,CATSTGTRNYNEQFF,TRBJ2-1,-,-,TRBV2
TGTGCCAGCAGCTTAGGGACAGGCTTCTCCTACGAGCAGTACTTC,CASSLGTGFSYEQYF,TRBJ2-7,TRBD1,once,TRBV7-9
TGTGCCAGCAGCTTAATCAGGGGGGCTGAAGCTTTCTTT,CASSLIRGAEAFF,TRBJ1-1,TRBD1,-,TRBV7-2
TGTGCCAGCAGGCCAACAGGGGGCGTTGAAAAACTGTTTTTT,CASRPTGGVEKLFF,TRBJ1-4,TRBD1,few,TRBV6-5
TGTGCCAGCAGTCTAACAGCTTTCTCTGGGGCCAACGTCCTGACTTTC,CASSLTAFSGANVLTF,TRBJ2-6,-,-,TRBV28
TGTGCCAGCAGTGTTGAAGTGAGGGTGAACACCATATATTTT,CASSVEVRVNTIYF,TRBJ1-3,-,-,TRBV2
TGCAGCGGTAACAGGGGGGGCAATGAGCAGTTCTTC,CSGNRGGNEQFF,TRBJ2-1,-,-,TRBV29-1
TGTGCCAGCAGCTCGGACAGTTACGAGCAGTACTTC,CASSSDSYEQYF,TRBJ2-7,-,-,TRBV5-6
TGTGCCAGCAGTGAACAGGGGACCACCTATGGCTACACCTTC,CASSEQGTTYGYTF,TRBJ1-2,-,once,TRBV2
TGCGCCAGCAGCCAAGGGGACAGCTCCTACGAGCAGTACTTC,CASSQGDSSYEQYF,TRBJ2-7,TRBD1,-,TRBV4-1
TGTGCCAGCAGTTACTCGGGGGGAGGGTTAGAAGCCGAGCAGTACTTC,CASSYSGGGLEAEQYF,TRBJ2-7,TRBD2,-,TRBV6-5
TGTGCCAGCTCACCGGGGACAACGAACACCGGGGAGCTGTTTTTT,CASSPGTTNTGELFF,TRBJ2-2,-,-,TRBV18
TGTGCCAGCAGCTTAGAGGTCAACTATGGCTACACCTTC,CASSLEVNYGYTF,TRBJ1-2,-,-,TRBV7-3
TGTGCCAGCAGTCGTCCCGGGACAGGACTCAAAAACAGTCAGTACTTC,CASSRPGTGLKNSQYF,TRBJ2-4,TRBD1,few,TRBV25-1
TGCAGCGTTGGTTACCAGATCGGGACAATCGATTCTTTT,CSVGYQIGTIDSF,TRBJ2-3,-,-,TRBV29-1
TGTGCCAGCAGAGACCGGGACAGGGGGGTTAGCTACACCTTC,CASRDRDRGVSYTF,TRBJ1-2,-,few,TRBV21-1
TGTTCCAGCAGCTTAGGAGGAGGGAAACATAACTATGGCTACACCTTC,CSSSLGGGKHNYGYTF,TRBJ1-2,-,few,TRBV7-9
TGCAGCGTTCTCCGGGACAGGGACCGTAATGAGCAGTTCTTC,CSVLRDRDRNEQFF,TRBJ2-1,TRBD1,few,TRBV29-1
TGTGCCAGCACCTTGTTGGGGCCCGGAAACACCATATATTTT,CASTLLGPGNTIYF,TRBJ1-3,-,-,TRBV5-6
TGTGCCACCACTCAGGGGTTTGGAGGCTACACCTTC,CATTQGFGGYTF,TRBJ1-2,-,-,TRBV19
TGTGCCAGCAGCCGATCGGGACTCCCGAACACTGAAGCTTTCTTT,CASSRSGLPNTEAFF,TRBJ1-1,-,-,TRBV7-6
TGCGCCAGCAGTGACCGGGACAGGAACCATGGCTACACCTTC,CASSDRDRNHGYTF,TRBJ1-2,TRBD1,-,TRBV10-1
TGTGCCAGTAGTTCGCGGACAGGGCCCTACGAGCAGTACTTC,CASSSRTGPYEQYF,TRBJ2-7,TRBD1,-,TRBV19
TGTGCCAGCAGCATGGGAGGGTCGGATCAGCCCCAGCATTTT,CASSMGGSDQPQHF,TRBJ1-5,-,-,TRBV11-1
TGCAGTGCTAAAGCGGGGCTTCAGTTCTTC,CSAKAGLQFF,TRBJ2-1,TRBD2,few,TRBV20-1
TGTGCCAGCAGGGGACAGGTTAACTATGGCTACACCTTC,CASRGQVNYGYTF,TRBJ1-2,TRBD1,-,TRBV6-5
TGTGCCAGTCCCCCCGCGGGCCTGAACACTGAAGCTTTCTTT,CASPPAGLNTEAFF,TRBJ1-1,-,-,TRBV6-1
TGCGCCAGCGGCTCTGCTGGGACAGGCTTCACCGGGGAGCTGTTTTTT,CASGSAGTGFTGELFF,TRBJ2-2,TRBD1,-,TRBV5-1
TGTGCCAGCTATCTTAGGGGCGCAGGGACAGATGGCTATGGCTACACCTTC,CASYLRGAGTDGYGYTF,TRBJ1-2,TRBD1,once,TRBV18
TGTGCCAGCAGGCCGGGACAGGGAATGGCACCCCTCCACTTT,CASRPGQGMAPLHF,TRBJ1-6,TRBD1,-,TRBV6-1
TGTGCCAGCACCGCAGCACCGGGCACCGGGGAGCTGTTTTTT,CASTAAPGTGELFF,TRBJ2-2,-,-,TRBV6-4
TGCAGCGTTGTTCCGGGACAGTTCACAGATACGCAGTATTTT,CSVVPGQFTDTQYF,TRBJ2-3,TRBD1,-,TRBV29-1
TGCGCCAGCAGCGTGGACAGGGGAGGAACTGAAGCTTTCTTT,CASSVDRGGTEAFF,TRBJ1-1,TRBD1,-,TRBV5-1
TGTGCCAGCAGCCAAGATTTGGGAAAGGGGGTTAACTATGGCTACACCTTC,CASSQDLGKGVNYGYTF,TRBJ1-2,-,-,TRBV4-2
TGTGCCAGCAGCTCAAAGGACAGACAAGAGACCCAGTACTTC,CASSSKDRQETQYF,TRBJ2-5,-,-,TRBV7-8
TGTGCCAGCAGTTTATTGGTAGGGGGCTATCTGGAGACCCAGTACTTC,CASSLLVGGYLETQYF,TRBJ2-5,TRBD1,-,TRBV28
TGTGCCAGCAGTGGACAGTCATATCAGCCCCAGCATTTT,CASSGQSYQPQHF,TRBJ1-5,-,-,TRBV2